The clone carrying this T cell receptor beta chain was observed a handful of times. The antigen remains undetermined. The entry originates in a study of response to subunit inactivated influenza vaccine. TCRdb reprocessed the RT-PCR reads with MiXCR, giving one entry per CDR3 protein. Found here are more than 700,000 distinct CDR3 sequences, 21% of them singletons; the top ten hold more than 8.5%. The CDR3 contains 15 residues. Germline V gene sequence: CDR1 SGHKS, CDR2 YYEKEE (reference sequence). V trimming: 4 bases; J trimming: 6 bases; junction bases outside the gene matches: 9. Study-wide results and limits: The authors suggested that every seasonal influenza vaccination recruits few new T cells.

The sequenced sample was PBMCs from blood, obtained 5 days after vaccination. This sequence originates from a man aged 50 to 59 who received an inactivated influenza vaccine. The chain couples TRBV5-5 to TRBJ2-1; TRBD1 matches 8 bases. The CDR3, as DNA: TGTGCCAGCAGCAAAGCCCAGGGGGCGTTCAATGAGCAGTTCTTC. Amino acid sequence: CASSKAQGAFNEQFF.